This record looks at one T cell receptor beta chain sequence and its context. This clonotype came up many times. Its antigen has not been determined. No much larger clone exists at a distance of one base, and base qualities are not known. The sample originates from a study of CD8 T cells in ankylosing spondylitis (dated by TCRdb to 2016 to 2017). About the full investigation: To find TCR variants linked to disease, the study profiled T cell receptor beta repertoires in ankylosing spondylitis patients and healthy donors. In total, the full study cohort was made up of roughly 100 healthy donors and roughly 27 ankylosing spondylitis patients. Peripheral blood was sampled, and synovial fluid was also collected from ankylosing spondylitis patients.

From its cysteine to its phenylalanine, the CDR3 spans 13 amino acids. CDR3 DNA only is kept here, 39 bases in frame from base 1. V is cut by 8 bases and J by 1 base, and the space between the germline ends is 8 bases. CDR1 LNHNV and CDR2 YYDKDF are derived from the germline V gene (reference sequence). Study-level results and caveats: The disease-linked clones were reported as significantly enriched in matched synovial fluid samples from ankylosing spondylitis patients. Some motif variants had previously been reported in the synovial fluid and blood of reactive arthritis patients, which suggests shared mechanisms of disease initiation. The disease-linked clones showed a CD8+ phenotype and occurred at relatively low frequencies in peripheral blood. A TCR beta motif of roughly 8 highly homologous amino acid variants appeared characteristic of blood from ankylosing spondylitis patients.

Data came from an Illumina HiSeq 2500. Quantitative 5'-RACE with molecular barcodes was the method used to prepare the TCR beta libraries. Under the source paper's analysis protocol: Disease-linked TCR variants were identified with a new computational method built on a probabilistic model of VDJ rearrangement. The public reads were reprocessed in TCRdb via fastp at Q25 and MiXCR, keeping in-frame beta chains. Each record represents a unique CDR3 protein, reported with the most common genes and DNA among its rows. These V and J calls originate from TCRdb's pipeline instead of the authors' own analysis. In this sample the table shows some 95,000 distinct CDR3 sequences, approximately 9% of which occur a single time. Roughly 5% of the sample is held by the ten biggest clonotypes.

The chain couples TRBV15 to TRBJ2-2; no D segment can be confidently identified. The source material was blood, either unsorted or a sorted T cell fraction (not recorded which). This TCR was sampled from a male donor with ankylosing spondylitis or in good health (not recorded which). In nucleotide form, the sequence is TGTGCCACCTACGGCGGGAACACCGGGGAGCTGTTTTTT. It codes for CATYGGNTGELFF.